This T cell receptor beta chain was captured in a study of cytomegalovirus exposure and HLA in healthy donors. Points from the study as a whole: TCR beta chain V- and J-gene trimming was linked, in a later analysis, to a missense variant in DCLRE1C. Looking again later, the authors saw that most CMV-associated TCR beta chains seemed HLA-restricted.

PCR amplification relied on 60 Vbeta primers (plus 13 Jbeta primers). In the original workflow: Approximately 86 million unique TCR beta chains, 8.5 million to 14 million shared, were counted in a later analysis. The data were produced by immunoSEQ multiplex PCR, yet TCRdb's version contains in-frame clones alone and is incomplete. V, J and clone size are taken as reported in that table, and D and trimming were inferred from the DNA itself. The sample lists about 190,000 clones, 70% to 75% seen once, with approximately 4.8% in the top ten. Germline V gives CDR1 SQVTM, CDR2 ANQGSEA. The CDR3 runs to 19 residues. V was pared by 4 bases and J by 0 bases, with 24 bases between. Of note for this clone: The antigen remains unidentified. The same CDR3 is also encoded by other DNA sequences in this sample.

This chain joins TRBV29-1 and TRBJ1-4; D is ambiguous. This sequence originates from a man under 40 in good health and CMV-seropositive. The specimen was PBMCs. CDR3 region: CSVVSREAGRRPTNEKLFF. For the CDR3, the DNA is TGCAGCGTTGTTTCGCGGGAGGCCGGGCGACGCCCAACTAATGAAAAACTGTTTTTT.